The present T cell receptor (beta chain) was sequenced within a study of blood T cell repertoires in COVID-19 (dated by TCRdb to the early 2020s). Regarding the study in general: Samples covering the acute and convalescent phases of COVID-19 were provided by collaborators in the United States, Italy and Spain. The prospective study material was composed of cDNA or gDNA derived from T cells, B-cell-depleted T cells, or PBMCs. The dataset comprised deeply sampled blood TCRbeta repertoires from subjects exposed to, actively infected with, or recovered from COVID-19. The repertoires were made available in a free public database intended to serve as a resource for research on the immune response to SARS-CoV-2. Samples were obtained from the ongoing ImmuneRACE study (first 160 participants) and from 950 to 1,500 subjects provided by 6 global collaborators. Sample metadata almost always included a de-identified subject ID, COVID-19 status, age in years and sex. Where available, HLA class I and class II types were taken from metadata supplied by the sample provider and were not determined by assay-based typing. Results the study describes overall, beyond this receptor: Clinical and demographic metadata were provided uncurated, with the amount varying by source and participant.

For this clone: Its antigen specificity is not known. The junction shows a germline mismatch at one end, possibly a read error. The same CDR3 can be traced to other DNA sequences in this sample.

Spanning cysteine to phenylalanine, the CDR3 consists of 15 amino acids. Only CDR3 DNA is held: 45 bases, read in frame from base 1. Sequences MNHEY (CDR1) and SVGAGI (CDR2) are obtained from the germline V gene. Collaborating institutions collected whole blood in K2EDTA tubes following their own protocols. For TCRbeta analysis, collaborators shipped samples in one of three forms: frozen whole blood, isolated PBMCs, or DNA extracted from either of those sample types. The immunoSEQ Assay, a bias-controlled multiplex PCR, was used to amplify TCRbeta CDR3 regions from genomic DNA. Turning to the authors' computational methods: The number of nucleated cells in each sample was estimated from the amplification of reference gene primers within the assay. To quantify the absolute abundance of each unique TCRbeta CDR3 rearrangement, sequence reads were collapsed and filtered. For each sample, productive Simpson clonality was calculated as the square root of Simpson's diversity index over productive rearrangements. What TCRdb holds here is the immuneACCESS table cut down to in-frame rearrangements. Part of the clones is not present; checked against another copy, under half of the missing clones reflect an unresolved V gene, and the others are unexplained. The DNA gave D and trimming, while V, J and clone size come from that table. The sample includes fewer than 250,000 clones, with roughly 86% observed a single time. Around 7.3% of the sample belongs to the ten largest clones.

The receptor's source is a woman aged 45-59 years with active or convalescent COVID-19. Sequencing used peripheral blood. Recombination connected TRBV6-5 to TRBJ1-6, with TRBD1 identical over 7 junction bases. The CDR3 protein sequence reads: CASSYRDSYASPLHF. The nucleotide sequence reads TGCGCCAGCAGTTACCGGGACAGTTATGCTTCACCCCTCCACTTT.